This T cell receptor (beta chain) was sequenced during a study of Ad26.COV2.S vaccination and SARS-CoV-2 variants. Some clones are missing from TCRdb's copy, which holds only in-frame ones; the method was immunoSEQ multiplex PCR. The sample has about 400,000 clones; roughly nine tenths are singletons. Treatment indicated: about 20 received Ad26.COV2.S at low or high dose, single or two shots; about 5 received placebo; per-sample allocation not given. Collection of the samples took place on day 63 after the first injection of vaccine or placebo. In germline, CDR1 is SGHRS, CDR2 YFSETQ. V trimming: 5 bases; J trimming: 0 bases; junction bases outside the gene matches: 4. The CDR3 runs 14 residues.

The sequences come from peripheral blood, collected in a trial of Ad26.COV2.S vaccine versus placebo. The V and J genes are TRBV5-1 and TRBJ1-1, with TRBD1 identical over 7 bases. The clonotype was recovered from a person aged 18-60 years who received the Ad26.COV2.S COVID-19 vaccine or a placebo. The CDR3 sequence is CASRTTGLNTEAFF. CDR3 nucleotides: TGCGCCAGCAGAACGACAGGGTTGAACACTGAAGCTTTCTTT.